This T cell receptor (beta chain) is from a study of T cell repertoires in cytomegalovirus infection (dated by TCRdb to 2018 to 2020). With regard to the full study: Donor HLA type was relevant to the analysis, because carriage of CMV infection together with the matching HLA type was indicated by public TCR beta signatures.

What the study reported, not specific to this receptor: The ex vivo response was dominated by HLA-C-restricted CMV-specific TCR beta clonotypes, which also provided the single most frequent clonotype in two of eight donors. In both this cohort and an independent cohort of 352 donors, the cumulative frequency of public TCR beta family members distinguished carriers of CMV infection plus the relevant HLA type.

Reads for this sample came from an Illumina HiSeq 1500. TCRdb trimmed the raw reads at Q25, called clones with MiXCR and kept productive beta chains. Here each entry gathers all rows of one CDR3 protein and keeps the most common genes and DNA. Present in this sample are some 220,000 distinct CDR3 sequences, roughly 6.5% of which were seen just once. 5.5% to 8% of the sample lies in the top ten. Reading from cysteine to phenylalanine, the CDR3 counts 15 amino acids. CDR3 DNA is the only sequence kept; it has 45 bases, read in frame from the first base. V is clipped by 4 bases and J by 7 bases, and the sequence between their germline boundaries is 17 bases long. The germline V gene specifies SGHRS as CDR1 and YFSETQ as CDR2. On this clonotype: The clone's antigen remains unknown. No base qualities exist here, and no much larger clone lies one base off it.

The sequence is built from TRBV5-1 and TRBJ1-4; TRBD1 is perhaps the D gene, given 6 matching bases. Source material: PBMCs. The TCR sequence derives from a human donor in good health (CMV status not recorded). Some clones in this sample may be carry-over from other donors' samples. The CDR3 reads CASSPTGQRGEKLFF. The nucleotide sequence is TGCGCCAGCAGCCCGACCGGACAGAGGGGTGAAAAACTGTTTTTT. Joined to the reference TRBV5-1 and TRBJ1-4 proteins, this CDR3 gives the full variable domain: KAGVTQTPRYLIKTRGQQVTLSCSPISGHRSVSWYQQTPGQGLQFLFEYFSETQRNKGNFPGRFSGRQFSNSRSEMNVSTLELGDSALYLCASSPTGQRGEKLFFGSGTQLSVL.